This T cell receptor (beta chain) was obtained from a study of human T cells and chemical hapten exposure. Findings of the study overall: After DPC sensitization, TCRs above 1 in 1000 frequency showed no change.

In the study's own analysis: Across samples, TCR counts had a median of roughly 96,000 and ranged from about 20,000 to 690,600. TCRdb processed the RACE reads anew with MiXCR; each CDR3 protein has one entry. TCRdb, not the original authors, processed these V and J calls. This sample has 75,000 to 100,000 distinct CDR3 sequences, with 12% found just once. Time point described: patch test 1, 2 weeks after DPC sensitization. The treatment: therapeutic diphenylcyclopropenone sensitization with weekly scalp DPC. Before extraction, the whole blood was not fractionated, and total RNA was taken from it. This clonotype was seen a handful of times. Its antigen is unknown. The germline gives CDR1 SGHTA, CDR2 FQGNSA. Between the trimmed V and J ends, which lost 5 bases and 5 bases, there was a span of 24 bases. CDR3 size: 17 residues.

The specimen was whole blood, collected in connection with sensitization to the hapten diphenylcyclopropenone (DPC). The chain joins TRBV7-2 to TRBJ2-5; D is perhaps TRBD1 or TRBD2 (5 bases each). The sequence came from a woman in her thirties or forties with alopecia areata. Some clones in this sample may be carry-over from other donors' samples. CDR3 loop: CASSPRWVARGSETQYF. The DNA of the CDR3 is TGTGCCAGCAGCCCCCGTTGGGTTGCGAGGGGATCGGAGACCCAGTACTTC.